This TCR beta chain appears in the sequencing data of a study of T cell responses to AZD1222 COVID-19 vaccine (dated by TCRdb to the early 2020s). For the wider study: AZD1222 recipients whose second dose came at about 4 weeks and those whose second dose came at about 12 weeks were combined into one group, since spike-specific TCR depth and breadth did not differ between the two schedules. TCR sequencing was performed for about 240 trial participants, of whom about 200 were given two doses of AZD1222 and roughly 25 were given two doses of MenACWY control vaccine. Trial participants were enrolled by age into 18-55, 56-69 and 70-plus year subgroups, with around 150, 28 and 57 TCR-sequenced participants respectively. Here is what the overall study found, with its caveats: No day 14 peak-response samples were available, so repertoires were characterized only after the peak T cell response. The 56-69-year group was small, and its depth increase did not reach significance, likely because of low power. Conclusions about previously exposed vaccinees are limited because only six or seven AZD1222 recipients were SARS-CoV-2 seropositive at baseline. Most participants were white British and females outnumbered males, and the authors suggested that clonal diversity may have been underestimated. After two AZD1222 doses, both the breadth and the depth of spike-specific TCRs were significantly higher than at day 0 and than in MenACWY recipients. Epitopes outside the regions mutated in the B.1.351 and B.1.1.7 variants were reportedly recognized by nearly half of the unique spike-specific TCRs. The whole spike protein was spanned by vaccine-associated CD4 TCRs, and dominant responses were seen in regions 160-218 and 743-854.

V is reduced by 1 base and J by 0 bases, leaving a spacing of 10 bases between them. Its CDR3 holds 15 amino acids, cysteine through phenylalanine. The DNA shown is the 45-base CDR3, in frame from base 1. The germline V gene supplies CDR1 MDHEN and CDR2 SYDVKM. Turning to this clone: Its antigen is still unknown. Qualities for individual bases were not recorded, and no much larger clone is one base off.

The CDR3 regions of human TCRbeta chains were analyzed by immunosequencing. Under the source paper's analysis protocol: TCRs in the repertoires were matched against a reference library of SARS-CoV-2-specific TCRs that had been generated with the MIRA antigen-specificity platform. Breadth was defined as the fraction of unique TCRs that were SARS-CoV-2-associated. Depth was defined as the fraction of total T cells that were SARS-CoV-2-associated. Using the MIRA data, each spike-specific TCR was mapped to the spike region that the TCR reacts to and placed in a CD4 or CD8 class. Log10-transformed breadth and depth values were compared by one-way ANOVA with Sidak's multiple comparisons tests. Sourced from immuneACCESS, this table was stored by TCRdb with only in-frame sequences that have V and J called. A share of the clones is absent; for the studies checked, an unresolved V gene accounts for under half, and the remainder has no known explanation. V, J and clone size are taken as reported in that table, and D and trimming were inferred from the DNA itself. In this sample the table shows roughly 95,000 clones, around nine tenths of which occur a single time. The ten top clones hold less than 3.5% of the sample.

The time point tag for this specimen amounts to: baseline before first vaccination. Vaccinee samples came from UK trials COV001 and COV002, including a single-blind randomized controlled phase 2/3 trial of AZD1222 (ChAdOx1 nCoV-19) in healthy adults. For TCRbeta chain sequencing, PBMC samples from trial participants were taken at day 0 and at day 28 after the second dose. Sequenced material: peripheral blood, taken on day 0 of AZD1222 vaccination. This TCR was recovered from an adult in good health. The chain joins TRBV28 to TRBJ2-7; no D gene can be assigned with confidence. The CDR3: CASSLLRDPSYEQYF. The bases are TGTGCCAGCAGTTTATTGCGAGACCCCTCCTACGAGCAGTACTTC.